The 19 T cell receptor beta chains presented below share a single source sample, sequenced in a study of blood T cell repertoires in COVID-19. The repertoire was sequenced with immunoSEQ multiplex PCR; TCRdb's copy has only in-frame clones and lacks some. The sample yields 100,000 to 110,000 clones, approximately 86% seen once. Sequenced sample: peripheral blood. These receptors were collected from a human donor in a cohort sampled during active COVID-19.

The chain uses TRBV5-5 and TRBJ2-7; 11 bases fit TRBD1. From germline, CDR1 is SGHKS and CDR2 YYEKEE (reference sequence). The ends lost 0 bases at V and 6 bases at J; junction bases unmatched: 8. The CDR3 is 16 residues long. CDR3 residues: CASSLVDRGQYGEQYF. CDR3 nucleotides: TGTGCCAGCAGCTTGGTGGACAGGGGGCAGTATGGCGAGCAGTACTTC.

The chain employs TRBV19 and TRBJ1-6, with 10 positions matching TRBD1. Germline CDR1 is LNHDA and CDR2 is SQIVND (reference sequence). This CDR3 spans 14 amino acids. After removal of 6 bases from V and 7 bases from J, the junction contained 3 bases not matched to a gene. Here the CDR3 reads CASRRGQGNSPLHF. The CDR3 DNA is TGTGCCAGTAGGAGGGGACAGGGGAATTCACCCCTCCACTTT.

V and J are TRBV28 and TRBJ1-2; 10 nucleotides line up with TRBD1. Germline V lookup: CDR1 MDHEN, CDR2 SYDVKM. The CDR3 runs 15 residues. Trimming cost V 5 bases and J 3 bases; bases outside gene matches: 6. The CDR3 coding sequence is TGTGCCAGCAGTCTGCCGGGACAGGGGCACTATGGCTACACCTTC. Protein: CASSLPGQGHYGYTF.

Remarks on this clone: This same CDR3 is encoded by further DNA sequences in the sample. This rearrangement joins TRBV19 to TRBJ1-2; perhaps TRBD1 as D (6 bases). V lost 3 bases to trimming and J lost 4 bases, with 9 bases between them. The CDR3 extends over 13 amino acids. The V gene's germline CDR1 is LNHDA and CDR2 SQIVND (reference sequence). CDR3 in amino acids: CASSIQGGYGYTF. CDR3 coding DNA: TGTGCCAGTAGTATTCAAGGGGGCTATGGCTACACCTTC.

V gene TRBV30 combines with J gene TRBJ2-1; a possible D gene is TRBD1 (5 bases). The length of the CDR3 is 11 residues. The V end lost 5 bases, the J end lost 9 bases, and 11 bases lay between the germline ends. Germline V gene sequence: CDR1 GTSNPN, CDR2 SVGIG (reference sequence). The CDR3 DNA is TGTGCCTGGGCAGGGAAGGGTGAGCAGTTCTTC. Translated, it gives CAWAGKGEQFF. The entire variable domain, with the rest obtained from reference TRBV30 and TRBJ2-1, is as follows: SQTIHQWPATLVQPVGSPLSLECTVEGTSNPNLYWYRQAAGRGLQLLFYSVGIGQISSEVPQNLSASRPQDRQFILSSKKLLLSDSGFYLCAWAGKGEQFFGPGTRLTVL.

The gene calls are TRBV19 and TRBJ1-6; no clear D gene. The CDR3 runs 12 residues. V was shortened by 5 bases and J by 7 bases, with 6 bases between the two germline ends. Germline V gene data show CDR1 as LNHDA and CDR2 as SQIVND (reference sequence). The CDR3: CASSLLNSPLHF. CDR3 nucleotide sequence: TGTGCCAGTAGTCTCTTGAATTCACCCCTCCACTTT.

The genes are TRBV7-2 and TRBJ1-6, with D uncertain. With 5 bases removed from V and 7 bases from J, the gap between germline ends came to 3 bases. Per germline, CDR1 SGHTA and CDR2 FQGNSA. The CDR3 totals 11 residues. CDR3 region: CASSLNSPLHF. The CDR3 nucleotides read TGTGCCAGCAGCCTAAATTCACCCCTCCACTTT.

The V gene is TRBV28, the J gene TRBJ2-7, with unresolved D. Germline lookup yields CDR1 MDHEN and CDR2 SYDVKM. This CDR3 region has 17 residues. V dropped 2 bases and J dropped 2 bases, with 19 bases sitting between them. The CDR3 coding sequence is TGTGCCAGCAGTTTACCCCCATGGAGCGCTTTCCCCTACGAGCAGTACTTC. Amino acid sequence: CASSLPPWSAFPYEQYF.

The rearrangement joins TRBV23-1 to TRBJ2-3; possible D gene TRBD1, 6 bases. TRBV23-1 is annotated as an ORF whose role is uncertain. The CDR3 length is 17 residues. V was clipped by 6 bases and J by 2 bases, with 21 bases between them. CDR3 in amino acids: CASSPPSDRFSTDTQYF. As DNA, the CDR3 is TGCGCCAGCAGCCCCCCTTCAGACAGGTTTTCCACAGATACGCAGTATTTT.

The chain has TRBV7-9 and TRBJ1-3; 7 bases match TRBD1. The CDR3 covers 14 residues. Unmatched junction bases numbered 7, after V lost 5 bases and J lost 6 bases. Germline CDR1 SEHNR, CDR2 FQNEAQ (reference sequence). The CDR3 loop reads CASSRRDSSNTIYF. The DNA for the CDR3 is TGTGCCAGCAGCCGAAGGGACAGCTCAAACACCATATATTTT.

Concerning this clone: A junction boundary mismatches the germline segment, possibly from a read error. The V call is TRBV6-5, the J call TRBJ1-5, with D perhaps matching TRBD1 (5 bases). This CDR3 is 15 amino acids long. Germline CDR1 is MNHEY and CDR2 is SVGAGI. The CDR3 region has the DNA TGTGCCAGCAGTCAACAGGTCCCGAGCAACCAGCCCCAGCATTTT. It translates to CASSQQVPSNQPQHF.

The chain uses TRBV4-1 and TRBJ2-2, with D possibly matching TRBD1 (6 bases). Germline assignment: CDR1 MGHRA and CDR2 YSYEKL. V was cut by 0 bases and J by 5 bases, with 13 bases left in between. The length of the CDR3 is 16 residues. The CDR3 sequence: CASSQEVGGRTGELFF. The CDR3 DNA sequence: TGCGCCAGCAGCCAAGAAGTAGGGGGTCGTACCGGGGAGCTGTTTTTT.

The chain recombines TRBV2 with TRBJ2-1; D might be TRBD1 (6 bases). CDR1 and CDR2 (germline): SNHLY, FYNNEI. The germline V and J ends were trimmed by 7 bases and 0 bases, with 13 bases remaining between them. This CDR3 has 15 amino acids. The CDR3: CASKGGLLSYNEQFF. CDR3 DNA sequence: TGTGCCAGCAAAGGGGGATTACTCTCCTACAATGAGCAGTTCTTC.

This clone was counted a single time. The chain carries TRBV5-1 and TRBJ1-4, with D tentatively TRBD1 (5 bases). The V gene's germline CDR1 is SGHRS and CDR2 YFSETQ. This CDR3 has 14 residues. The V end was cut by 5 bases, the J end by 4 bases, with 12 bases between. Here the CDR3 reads CASRQDGYNEKLFF. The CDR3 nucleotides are TGCGCCAGCAGACAGGACGGCTATAATGAAAAACTGTTTTTT.

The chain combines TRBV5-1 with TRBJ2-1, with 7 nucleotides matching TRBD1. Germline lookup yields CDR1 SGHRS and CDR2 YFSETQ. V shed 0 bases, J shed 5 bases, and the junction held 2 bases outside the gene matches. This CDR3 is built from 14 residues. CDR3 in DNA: TGCGCCAGCAGCTTGGACAGGGGTAACAATGAGCAGTTCTTC. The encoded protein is CASSLDRGNNEQFF.

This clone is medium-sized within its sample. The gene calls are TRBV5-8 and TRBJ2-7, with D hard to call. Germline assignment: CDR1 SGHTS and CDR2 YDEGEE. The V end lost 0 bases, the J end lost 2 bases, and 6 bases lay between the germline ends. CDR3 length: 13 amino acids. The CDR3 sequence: CASSLVVAYEQYF. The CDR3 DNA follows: TGTGCCAGCAGCTTGGTGGTAGCCTACGAGCAGTACTTC.

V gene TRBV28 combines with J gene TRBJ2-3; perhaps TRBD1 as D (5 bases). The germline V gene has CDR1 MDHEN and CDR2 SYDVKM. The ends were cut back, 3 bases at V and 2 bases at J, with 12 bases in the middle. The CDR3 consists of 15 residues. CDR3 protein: CASSLATVYTDTQYF. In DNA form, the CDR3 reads TGTGCCAGCAGTTTGGCGACAGTTTACACAGATACGCAGTATTTT.

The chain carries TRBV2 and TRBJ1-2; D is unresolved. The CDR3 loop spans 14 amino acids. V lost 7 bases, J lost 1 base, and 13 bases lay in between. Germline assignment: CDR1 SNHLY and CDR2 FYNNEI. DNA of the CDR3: TGTGCCAGCAAGAGGGAATCCCTTAACTATGGCTACACCTTC. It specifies CASKRESLNYGYTF.

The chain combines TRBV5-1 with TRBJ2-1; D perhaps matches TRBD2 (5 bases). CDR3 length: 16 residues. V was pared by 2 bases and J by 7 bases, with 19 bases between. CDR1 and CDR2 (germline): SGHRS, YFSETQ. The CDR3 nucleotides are TGCGCCAGCAGCTTTCCATGGAAGGGAGTGGTGAATGAGCAGTTCTTC. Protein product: CASSFPWKGVVNEQFF.